The source of this T cell receptor (beta chain) is a study of Tregs in tolerant kidney transplant recipients. Recipients received nonmyeloablative bone marrow transplants from related graft donors, with transient mixed chimerism. Points from the study as a whole: For some patients, primers changed over time, blocking nucleotide-level comparison. This study did not directly address biological reproducibility. Expanding Tregs on activated donor B cells appeared to best identify donor-specific TCRbeta clones.

Profiled with immunoSEQ multiplex PCR; TCRdb holds only in-frame clones, not every one. Here the sample spans about 64,000 clones, around 87% being singletons. On this clone itself: Its target is not known.

The sequence was obtained from a human patient who received a combined kidney and bone marrow transplant. A subset of T cells may come from the graft donor. The sample consisted of CD4+ T cells from blood (PBMCs), taken 6 months after the transplant.

In DNA form, the CDR3 reads TGTGCCACCAGCAGAAATTTAGCGACCTCGAAAGAGACCCAGTACTTC. Amino acid sequence: CATSRNLATSKETQYF. The V call is TRBV15, the J call TRBJ2-5, with a tentative D call TRBD2 (5 bases). This CDR3 region has 16 residues. Trimming removed 2 bases from V and 3 bases from J, with 16 bases in between. Germline CDR1 reads LNHNV; CDR2 reads YYDKDF (reference sequence).